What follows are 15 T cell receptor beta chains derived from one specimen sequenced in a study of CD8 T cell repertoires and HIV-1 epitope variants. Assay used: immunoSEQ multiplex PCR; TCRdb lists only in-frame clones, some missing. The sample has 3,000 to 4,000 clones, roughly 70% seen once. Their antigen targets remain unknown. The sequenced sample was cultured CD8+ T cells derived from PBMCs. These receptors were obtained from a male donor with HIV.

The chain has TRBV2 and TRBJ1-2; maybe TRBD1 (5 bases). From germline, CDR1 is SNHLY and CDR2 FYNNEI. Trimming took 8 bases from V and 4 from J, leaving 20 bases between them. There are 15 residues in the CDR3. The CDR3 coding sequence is TGTGCCAGCCCCCCTCGACCGGGACGGAGCTATGGCTACACCTTC. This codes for CASPPRPGRSYGYTF.

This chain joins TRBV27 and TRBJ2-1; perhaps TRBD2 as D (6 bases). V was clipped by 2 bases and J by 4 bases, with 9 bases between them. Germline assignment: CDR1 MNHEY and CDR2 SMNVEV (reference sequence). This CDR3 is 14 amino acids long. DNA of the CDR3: TGTGCCAGCAGTTTAGGGGACTCGTACAATGAGCAGTTCTTC. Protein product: CASSLGDSYNEQFF.

CDR3 sequence reads: CASSQTGASSYEQYF. The CDR3 DNA is TGTGCCAGCAGCCAAACTGGGGCCAGCTCCTACGAGCAGTACTTC. The chain joins TRBV5-4 to TRBJ2-7, with TRBD1 as a possible D gene (5 bases). The CDR3 runs 15 residues. Germline CDR1 and CDR2: SGHNT and YYREEE (reference sequence). V was clipped by 4 bases and J by 0 bases, with 14 bases between them. Based on the CDR3 plus reference TRBV5-4 and TRBJ2-7, the full variable domain is ETGVTQSPTHLIKTRGQQVTLRCSSQSGHNTVSWYQQALGQGPQFIFQYYREEENGRGNFPPRFSGLQFPNYSSELNVNALELDDSALYLCASSQTGASSYEQYFGPGTRLTVT.

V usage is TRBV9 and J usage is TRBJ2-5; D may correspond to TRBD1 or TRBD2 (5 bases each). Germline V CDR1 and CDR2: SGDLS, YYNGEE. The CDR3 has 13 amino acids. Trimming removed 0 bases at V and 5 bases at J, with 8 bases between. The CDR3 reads CASSVVEGETQYF. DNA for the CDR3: TGTGCCAGCAGCGTAGTTGAGGGGGAGACCCAGTACTTC.

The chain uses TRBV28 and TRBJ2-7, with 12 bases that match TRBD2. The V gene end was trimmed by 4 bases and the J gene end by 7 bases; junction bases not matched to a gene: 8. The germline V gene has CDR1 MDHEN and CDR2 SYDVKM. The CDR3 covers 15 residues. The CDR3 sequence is CASSSLAGGNGEQYF. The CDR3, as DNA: TGTGCCAGCAGTTCCCTAGCGGGAGGGAATGGGGAGCAGTACTTC.

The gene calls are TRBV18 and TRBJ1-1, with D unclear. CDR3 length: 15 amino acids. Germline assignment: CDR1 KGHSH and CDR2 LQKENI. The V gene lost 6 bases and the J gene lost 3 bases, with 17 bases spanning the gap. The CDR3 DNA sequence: TGTGCCAGCTCCAACGCACGGCAGCGCTACACTGAAGCTTTCTTT. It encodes CASSNARQRYTEAFF.

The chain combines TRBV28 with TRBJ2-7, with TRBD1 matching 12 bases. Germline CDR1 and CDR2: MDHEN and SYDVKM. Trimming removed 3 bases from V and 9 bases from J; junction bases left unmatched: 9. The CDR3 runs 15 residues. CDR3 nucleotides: TGTGCCAGCAGTTTGTCCGGGACAGGGGGCGGGAGGCAGTACTTC. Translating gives CASSLSGTGGGRQYF.

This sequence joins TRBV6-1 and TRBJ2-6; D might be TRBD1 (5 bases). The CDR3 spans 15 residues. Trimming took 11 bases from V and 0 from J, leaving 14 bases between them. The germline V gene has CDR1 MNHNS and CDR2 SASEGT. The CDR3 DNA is TGTGCCTCCCGTCTAGGGGACTCTGGGGCCAACGTCCTGACTTTC. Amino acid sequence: CASRLGDSGANVLTF.

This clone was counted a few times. CDR3: CASSLIRQGGSTEAFF. The CDR3 nucleotides read TGCGCCAGCAGCTTAATCCGACAGGGGGGGAGCACTGAAGCTTTCTTT. The rearrangement links TRBV5-1 to TRBJ1-1; 9 nucleotides line up with TRBD1. This CDR3 is built from 16 residues. Looked up from germline, CDR1 is SGHRS and CDR2 is YFSETQ. The V segment lost 2 bases and the J segment 4 bases; nucleotides outside the gene matches: 9.

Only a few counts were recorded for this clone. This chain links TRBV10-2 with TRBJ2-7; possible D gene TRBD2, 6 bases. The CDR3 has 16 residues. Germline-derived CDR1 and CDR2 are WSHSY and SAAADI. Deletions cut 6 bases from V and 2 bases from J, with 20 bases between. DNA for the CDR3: TGCGCCAGCAGGGGGGGATGGGGCAAGGGTACCTACGAGCAGTACTTC. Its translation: CASRGGWGKGTYEQYF.

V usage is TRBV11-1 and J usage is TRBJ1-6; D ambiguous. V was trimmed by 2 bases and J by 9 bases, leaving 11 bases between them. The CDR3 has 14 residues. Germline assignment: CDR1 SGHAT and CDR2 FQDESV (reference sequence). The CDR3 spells CASSLRLRGSPLHF. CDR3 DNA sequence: TGTGCCAGCAGCTTACGATTGCGCGGTTCACCCCTCCACTTT.

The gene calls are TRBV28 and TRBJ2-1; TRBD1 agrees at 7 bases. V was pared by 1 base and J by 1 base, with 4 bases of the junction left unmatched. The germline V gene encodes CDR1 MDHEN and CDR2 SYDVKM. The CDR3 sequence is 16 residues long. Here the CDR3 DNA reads TGTGCCAGCAGTTTATCACAGGGGATATCCTACAATGAGCAGTTCTTC. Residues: CASSLSQGISYNEQFF.

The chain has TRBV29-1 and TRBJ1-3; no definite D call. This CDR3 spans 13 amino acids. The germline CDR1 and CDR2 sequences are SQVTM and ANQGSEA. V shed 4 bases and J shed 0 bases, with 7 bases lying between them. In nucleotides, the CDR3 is TGCAGCGTTGTACTTCCCTCTGGAAACACCATATATTTT. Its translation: CSVVLPSGNTIYF.

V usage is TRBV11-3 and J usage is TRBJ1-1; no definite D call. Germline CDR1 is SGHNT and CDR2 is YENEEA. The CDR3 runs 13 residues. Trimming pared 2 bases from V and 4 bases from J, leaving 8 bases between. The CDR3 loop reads CASSLRGGTEAFF. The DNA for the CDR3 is TGTGCCAGCAGCTTACGGGGAGGCACTGAAGCTTTCTTT.

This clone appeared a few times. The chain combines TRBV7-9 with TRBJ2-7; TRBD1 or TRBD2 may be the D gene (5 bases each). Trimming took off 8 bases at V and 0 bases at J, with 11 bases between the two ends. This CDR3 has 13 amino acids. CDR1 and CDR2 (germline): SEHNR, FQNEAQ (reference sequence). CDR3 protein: CASETGTSYEQYF. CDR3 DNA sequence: TGTGCCAGCGAGACTGGGACCTCCTACGAGCAGTACTTC.